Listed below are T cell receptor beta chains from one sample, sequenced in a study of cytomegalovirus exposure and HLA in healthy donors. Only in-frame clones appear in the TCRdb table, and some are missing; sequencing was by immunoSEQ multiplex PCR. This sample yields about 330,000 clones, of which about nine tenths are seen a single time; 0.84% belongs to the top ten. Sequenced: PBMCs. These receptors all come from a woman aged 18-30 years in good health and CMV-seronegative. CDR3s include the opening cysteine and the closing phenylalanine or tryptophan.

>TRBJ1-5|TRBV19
CASSAGTGNQPQHF
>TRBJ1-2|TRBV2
CASSAGVGYGYTF
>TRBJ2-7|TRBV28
CASSGLAEFEQYF
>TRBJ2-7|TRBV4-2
CASSQDPQGGAYEQYF
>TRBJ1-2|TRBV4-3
CASSQVLGDYTF
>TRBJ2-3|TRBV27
CASRRSSSTDTQYF
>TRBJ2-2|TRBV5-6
CASSWSGRRSAGELFF
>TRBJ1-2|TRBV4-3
CASSIDRLQNYGYTF
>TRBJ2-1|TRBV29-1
CSVESQFF
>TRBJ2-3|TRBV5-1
CASSLQSGSTDTQYF
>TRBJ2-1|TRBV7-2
CASSEGTSGFTNEQFF